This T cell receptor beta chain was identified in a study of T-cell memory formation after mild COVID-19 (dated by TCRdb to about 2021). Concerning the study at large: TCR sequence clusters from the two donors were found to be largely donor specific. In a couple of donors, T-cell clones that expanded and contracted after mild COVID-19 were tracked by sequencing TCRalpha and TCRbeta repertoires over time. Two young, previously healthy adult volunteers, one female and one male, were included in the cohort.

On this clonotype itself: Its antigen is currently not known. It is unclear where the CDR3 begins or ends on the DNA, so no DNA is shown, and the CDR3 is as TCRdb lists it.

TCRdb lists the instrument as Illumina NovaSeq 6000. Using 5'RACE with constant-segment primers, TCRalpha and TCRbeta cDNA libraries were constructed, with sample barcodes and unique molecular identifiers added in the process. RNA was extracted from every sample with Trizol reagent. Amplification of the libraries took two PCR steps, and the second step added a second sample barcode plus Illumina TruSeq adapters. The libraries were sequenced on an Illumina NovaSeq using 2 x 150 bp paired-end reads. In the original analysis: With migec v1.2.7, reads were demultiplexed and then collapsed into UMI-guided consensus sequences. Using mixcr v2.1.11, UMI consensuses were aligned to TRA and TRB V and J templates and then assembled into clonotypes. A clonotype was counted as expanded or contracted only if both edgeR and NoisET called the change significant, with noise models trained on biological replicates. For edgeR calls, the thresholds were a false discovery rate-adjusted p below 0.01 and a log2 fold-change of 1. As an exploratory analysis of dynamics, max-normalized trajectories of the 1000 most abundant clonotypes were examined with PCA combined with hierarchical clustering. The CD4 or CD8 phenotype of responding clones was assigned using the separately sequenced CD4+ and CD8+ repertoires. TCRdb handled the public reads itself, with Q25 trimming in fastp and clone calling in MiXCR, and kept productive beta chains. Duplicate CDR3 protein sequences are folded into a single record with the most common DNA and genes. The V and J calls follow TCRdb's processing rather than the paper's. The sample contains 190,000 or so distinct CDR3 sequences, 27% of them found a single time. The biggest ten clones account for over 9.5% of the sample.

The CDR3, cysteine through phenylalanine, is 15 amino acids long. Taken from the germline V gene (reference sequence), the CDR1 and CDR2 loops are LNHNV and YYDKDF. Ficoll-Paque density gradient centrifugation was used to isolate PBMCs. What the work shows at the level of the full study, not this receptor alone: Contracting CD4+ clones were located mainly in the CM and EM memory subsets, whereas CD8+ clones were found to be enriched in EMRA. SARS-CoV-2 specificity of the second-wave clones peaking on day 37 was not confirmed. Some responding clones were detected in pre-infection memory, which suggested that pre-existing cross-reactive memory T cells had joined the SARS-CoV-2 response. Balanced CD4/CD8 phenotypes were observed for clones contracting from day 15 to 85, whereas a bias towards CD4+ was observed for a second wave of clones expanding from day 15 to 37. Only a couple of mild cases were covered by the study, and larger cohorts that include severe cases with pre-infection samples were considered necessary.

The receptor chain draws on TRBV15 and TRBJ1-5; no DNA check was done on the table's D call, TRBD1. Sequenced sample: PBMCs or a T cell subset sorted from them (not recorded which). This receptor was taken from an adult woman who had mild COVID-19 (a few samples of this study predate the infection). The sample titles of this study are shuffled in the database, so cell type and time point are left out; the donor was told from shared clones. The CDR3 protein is CATSILGAREQPQHF.